Listed below are T cell receptor beta chains from one sample, sequenced in a study of untreated major depressive disorder. Clones were read by immunoSEQ multiplex PCR, and TCRdb kept only the in-frame ones, dropping some. The profile shows about 19,000 clones, 92% of them singletons. Sequenced sample: CD4+ T cells from PBMCs. The receptor source for this set is a woman aged 40 to 50 with major depressive disorder. Each CDR3 is given with its conserved first and last residue. A D gene is named only where the DNA matches it firmly. Clone sizes are given selectively: once, few, many, or a class where the clone is expanded.

v_call: TRBV5-6; clone_size: NA; d_call: NA; j_call: TRBJ1-2; cdr3_nt: TGTGCCAGCAGCCGCAGGGCTAACTATGGCTACACCTTC; cdr3_aa: CASSRRANYGYTF
v_call: TRBV6-5; clone_size: few; d_call: TRBD1; j_call: TRBJ1-2; cdr3_nt: TGTGCCAGCAGTGGACAGGGGGCAGGGAATTATGGCTACACCTTC; cdr3_aa: CASSGQGAGNYGYTF
v_call: TRBV4-3; clone_size: once; d_call: NA; j_call: TRBJ1-1; cdr3_nt: TGCGCCAGCAGCCAAGATCACTTTACCCGGCAGCAAGCTTTCTTT; cdr3_aa: CASSQDHFTRQQAFF
v_call: TRBV7-2; clone_size: NA; d_call: NA; j_call: TRBJ1-2; cdr3_nt: TGTGCCAGCAGCTTAGAAGGCGGCTATGGCTACACCTTC; cdr3_aa: CASSLEGGYGYTF
v_call: TRBV7-2; clone_size: NA; d_call: NA; j_call: TRBJ2-1; cdr3_nt: TGTGCCAGCAGCCCAAAGTCCCGGGACTTGATCAATGAGCAGTTCTTC; cdr3_aa: CASSPKSRDLINEQFF
v_call: TRBV2; clone_size: NA; d_call: NA; j_call: TRBJ2-5; cdr3_nt: TGTGCCAGCAGTGGCAAAGAGACCCAGTACTTC; cdr3_aa: CASSGKETQYF
v_call: TRBV4-2; clone_size: NA; d_call: TRBD1; j_call: TRBJ1-5; cdr3_nt: TGTGCCAGCAGCCCAGGGCCTCAGGGGGATCAGCCCCAGCATTTT; cdr3_aa: CASSPGPQGDQPQHF
v_call: TRBV18; clone_size: NA; d_call: NA; j_call: TRBJ1-2; cdr3_nt: TGTGCCAGCTCACCCGGGACGGACTATGGCTACACCTTC; cdr3_aa: CASSPGTDYGYTF
v_call: TRBV6-1; clone_size: NA; d_call: NA; j_call: TRBJ2-7; cdr3_nt: TGTGCCAGCAAGGAGGAGGGCGAGCAGTACTTC; cdr3_aa: CASKEEGEQYF
v_call: TRBV11-2; clone_size: NA; d_call: TRBD1; j_call: TRBJ1-2; cdr3_nt: TGTGCCAGCAGCCCCGGGGGACAGGGCCTCTATGGCTACACCTTC; cdr3_aa: CASSPGGQGLYGYTF
v_call: TRBV5-1; clone_size: NA; d_call: NA; j_call: TRBJ1-1; cdr3_nt: TGCGCCAGCAGCGGACTGCTCTCCAGTTTGAACACTGAAGCTTTCTTT; cdr3_aa: CASSGLLSSLNTEAFF
v_call: TRBV19; clone_size: NA; d_call: NA; j_call: TRBJ1-2; cdr3_nt: TGTGCCAGTAACCCAGAAGGGGACGGTGGCTACACCTTC; cdr3_aa: CASNPEGDGGYTF
v_call: TRBV10-3; clone_size: NA; d_call: TRBD2; j_call: TRBJ2-3; cdr3_nt: TGTGCCATCAGTGAGAAGGCGGGGGAGGGGAGTACGCAGTATTTT; cdr3_aa: CAISEKAGEGSTQYF
v_call: TRBV7-2; clone_size: NA; d_call: NA; j_call: TRBJ1-2; cdr3_nt: TGTGCCAGCAGCTTAGGGACCCATACGACTTATGGCTACACCTTC; cdr3_aa: CASSLGTHTTYGYTF
v_call: TRBV30; clone_size: NA; d_call: NA; j_call: TRBJ2-2; cdr3_nt: TGTGCCTGGAGTGTACTCCCGGGGGATGGGACCGGGGAGCTGTTTTTT; cdr3_aa: CAWSVLPGDGTGELFF
v_call: TRBV2; clone_size: NA; d_call: TRBD2; j_call: TRBJ2-2; cdr3_nt: TGTGCCAGCGAGCCCACGTTAGGGTTAGCGGGGCATGCCACCGGGGAGCTGTTTTTT; cdr3_aa: CASEPTLGLAGHATGELFF
v_call: TRBV7-2; clone_size: NA; d_call: NA; j_call: TRBJ1-1; cdr3_nt: TGTGCCAGCAGCCGAGACGGTATGAACACTGAAGCTTTCTTT; cdr3_aa: CASSRDGMNTEAFF
v_call: TRBV4-3; clone_size: NA; d_call: TRBD2; j_call: TRBJ2-1; cdr3_nt: TGCGCCAGCAGCCCGCGACTAGCGGGAGGGCCCACAGATGAGCAGTTCTTC; cdr3_aa: CASSPRLAGGPTDEQFF
v_call: TRBV11-1; clone_size: NA; d_call: NA; j_call: TRBJ1-1; cdr3_nt: TGTGCCAGCAGCTTTGTGAAGGCCACTGAAGCTTTCTTT; cdr3_aa: CASSFVKATEAFF
v_call: TRBV29-1; clone_size: NA; d_call: NA; j_call: TRBJ1-1; cdr3_nt: TGCAGCGCGGGGGGGCGGAGGGATAAGAACACTGAAGCTTTCTTT; cdr3_aa: CSAGGRRDKNTEAFF
v_call: TRBV5-1; clone_size: NA; d_call: TRBD1; j_call: TRBJ2-6; cdr3_nt: TGCGCCAGCAGCATACTAACCGGGACAGCTAGCTCTGGGGCCAACGTCCTGACTTTC; cdr3_aa: CASSILTGTASSGANVLTF
v_call: TRBV7-9; clone_size: once; d_call: NA; j_call: TRBJ1-3; cdr3_nt: TGTGCCAGCAGCTTAGACTCCTCTGGAAACACCATATATTTT; cdr3_aa: CASSLDSSGNTIYF
v_call: TRBV4-1; clone_size: NA; d_call: TRBD2; j_call: TRBJ2-5; cdr3_nt: TGCGCCAGCAGCCATTCCGGGACTATGGGATCTGTGAGCCAGTACTTC; cdr3_aa: CASSHSGTMGSVSQYF
v_call: TRBV28; clone_size: NA; d_call: NA; j_call: TRBJ1-2; cdr3_nt: TGTGCCAGCAGTTTATGGAAGGGCTACACCTTC; cdr3_aa: CASSLWKGYTF
v_call: TRBV2; clone_size: NA; d_call: TRBD1; j_call: TRBJ1-2; cdr3_nt: TGTGCCAGCAGTGATCAAGGACAGGGGCCGCACGGCTACACCTTC; cdr3_aa: CASSDQGQGPHGYTF